A single sample is the source of the 13 T cell receptor beta chains below, sequenced in a study of CD8 T cells in Susac syndrome. It was with random hexamers that roughly 0.5 to 1 ug RNA was reverse transcribed. MiXCR was run by TCRdb on the immunoSEQ multiplex PCR reads, yielding one entry per CDR3 protein. This sample has about 280,000 distinct CDR3 sequences; around 83% occur once, and the top ten carry 0.11%. The sample comprised CD8+ T cells from PBMCs. These TCRs come from a human donor with multiple sclerosis.

The rearrangement uses TRBV28 and TRBJ1-1; no clear D gene. Per germline, CDR1 MDHEN and CDR2 SYDVKM. This CDR3 has 17 residues. V lost 2 bases and J 3 bases, leaving 19 bases between the germline ends. The CDR3 protein is CASSLPPRTMRDTEAFF. In nucleotides, the CDR3 is TGTGCCAGCAGTTTACCCCCTCGCACAATGAGGGACACTGAAGCTTTCTTT.

This sequence joins TRBV4-1 and TRBJ2-7; 10 bases match TRBD2. Germline values: CDR1 MGHRA, CDR2 YSYEKL. Trimming cost V 4 bases and J 3 bases; bases outside gene matches: 6. This CDR3 is built from 15 residues. The CDR3 DNA reads TGCGCCAGCAGCCTTTCTCTAGCGGGAGACTACGAGCAGTACTTC. This translates into CASSLSLAGDYEQYF.

The chain combines TRBV7-8 with TRBJ2-5, with D uncertain. There are 13 residues in the CDR3. The germline V and J ends were trimmed by 5 bases and 4 bases, with 11 bases remaining between them. The germline V gene encodes CDR1 SGHVS and CDR2 FQNEAQ. CDR3 amino acids: CASSPRVRETQYF. For the CDR3, the DNA is TGTGCCAGCAGCCCAAGGGTGAGAGAGACCCAGTACTTC. The whole variable domain, filled in from reference TRBV7-8 and TRBJ2-5, reads GAGVSQSPRYKVAKRGQDVALRCDPISGHVSLFWYQQALGQGPEFLTYFQNEAQLDKSGLPSDRFFAERPEGSVSTLKIQRTQQEDSAVYLCASSPRVRETQYFGPGTRLLVL.

The CDR3 DNA reads as TGCAGTGCTAGAGAGGGGTCCCCATTGGACCGGACCCAGTACTTC. It specifies CSAREGSPLDRTQYF. V usage is TRBV20-1 and J usage is TRBJ2-5; D unclear. V lost 0 bases, J lost 7 bases, and 18 bases lay in between. From germline, CDR1 is DFQATT and CDR2 SNEGSKA (reference sequence). This CDR3 contains 15 residues.

CDR3 sequence reads: CSGSRDTQYF. Here the CDR3 DNA reads TGCAGCGGGAGTAGAGATACGCAGTATTTT. The chain couples TRBV29-1 to TRBJ2-3; D is unresolved. V lost 7 bases and J lost 5, with 7 bases in between. From germline, CDR1 is SQVTM and CDR2 ANQGSEA. The CDR3 spans 10 residues.

The rearrangement links TRBV19 to TRBJ1-4; D is ambiguous. The CDR3 has 16 amino acids. In germline, CDR1 is LNHDA, CDR2 SQIVND (reference sequence). V lost 9 bases to trimming and J lost 0 bases, with 17 bases between them. This CDR3 is CARYPAAGATNEKLFF. The CDR3 DNA is TGTGCCAGATATCCCGCGGCGGGTGCAACTAATGAAAAACTGTTTTTT.

In this sample, this clonotype turned up once. This rearrangement joins TRBV7-9 to TRBJ2-7, with 9 bases aligning to TRBD1. Germline V gene sequence: CDR1 SEHNR, CDR2 FQNEAQ (reference sequence). CDR3 length: 15 amino acids. J was trimmed by 2 bases and V by 6 bases; bases with no gene match: 8. CDR3 residues: CASSQGTGTTYEQYF. The DNA for the CDR3 is TGTGCCAGCAGTCAGGGGACAGGGACAACCTACGAGCAGTACTTC.

This chain connects TRBV7-9 to TRBJ1-1; perhaps TRBD1 as D (6 bases). Germline V gene lookup returns CDR1 SEHNR and CDR2 FQNEAQ (reference sequence). Between the trimmed V and J ends, which lost 5 bases and 6 bases, there was a span of 10 bases. CDR3 length equals 12 residues. The CDR3 loop is CASSTHRAEAFF. The CDR3 region has the DNA TGTGCCAGCAGCACCCACAGGGCTGAAGCTTTCTTT. Based on the CDR3 plus reference TRBV7-9 and TRBJ1-1, the full variable domain is DTGVSQNPRHKITKRGQNVTFRCDPISEHNRLYWYRQTLGQGPEFLTYFQNEAQLEKSRLLSDRFSAERPKGSFSTLEIQRTEQGDSAMYLCASSTHRAEAFFGQGTRLTVV.

The chain employs TRBV20-1 and TRBJ2-7; 7 bases are shared with TRBD2. The V gene's germline CDR1 is DFQATT and CDR2 SNEGSKA (reference sequence). Germline trimming cut 2 bases from V and 3 bases from J; bases unmatched to any gene: 4. This CDR3 has 13 residues. CDR3 nucleotide sequence: TGCAGTGCTAGATTAGGGACTAACTACGAGCAGTACTTC. Translating it yields CSARLGTNYEQYF.

V gene TRBV9 combines with J gene TRBJ2-6, with D possibly being TRBD1 or TRBD2 (5 bases each). Trimming removed 4 bases from V and 0 bases from J, with 20 bases in between. The CDR3 has 19 amino acids. From germline, CDR1 is SGDLS and CDR2 YYNGEE. The CDR3 DNA reads as TGTGCCAGCAGCCCCATATCCGGACGGGACCTCTCTGGGGCCAACGTCCTGACTTTC. This encodes CASSPISGRDLSGANVLTF.

The chain employs TRBV5-1 and TRBJ2-5; TRBD1 agrees at 7 bases. J lost 2 bases, V lost 4 bases, and 11 bases had no gene match. This CDR3 contains 16 residues. Germline assignment: CDR1 SGHRS and CDR2 YFSETQ. The CDR3 loop is CASSRPGDRSQETQYF. CDR3 in DNA: TGCGCCAGCAGCCGGCCTGGGGACAGATCTCAAGAGACCCAGTACTTC.

The chain joins TRBV7-9 to TRBJ2-2; 9 bases are a match to TRBD1. CDR1 SEHNR and CDR2 FQNEAQ come from the germline V gene (reference sequence). The trim removed 5 bases at V and 4 bases at J, leaving 11 bases unmatched. The CDR3 totals 17 residues. The CDR3 region has the DNA TGTGCCAGCAGCGCCCGGGACAGGGCGGTAGGCACCGGGGAGCTGTTTTTT. It yields the protein CASSARDRAVGTGELFF.

This sequence joins TRBV9 and TRBJ1-1, with D possibly TRBD1 on 6 matching bases. Germline assignment: CDR1 SGDLS and CDR2 YYNGEE. CDR3 length: 17 amino acids. Trimming stripped 4 bases from V and 4 bases from J, with 23 bases between. CDR3 in DNA: TGTGCCAGCAGCTTTATAACAGGGTTTCGTAGGGGCACTGAAGCTTTCTTT. Translating it yields CASSFITGFRRGTEAFF.